The text below deals with one T cell receptor (beta chain). Its antigen remains unknown. This CDR3 region has 14 residues. Germline-derived CDR1 and CDR2 are SGHTS and YDEGEE. Trimming removed 2 bases from V and 5 bases from J, with 13 bases in between. The primer mix had 60 Vbeta and 13 Jbeta primers. Profiled with immunoSEQ multiplex PCR; TCRdb holds only in-frame clones, not every one. The table records roughly 200,000 clones, 70% to 85% of them present only once. This entry is derived from a study of cytomegalovirus exposure and HLA in healthy donors. Study outcomes and limitations: A missense variant in DCLRE1C was later tied to TCR beta V- and J-gene trimming. Reports described diagnosis of cytomegalovirus status by the classifier as highly specific and sensitive.

Sequencing input: PBMCs. The chain employs TRBV5-8 and TRBJ1-1; no firm D call. This TCR derives from a woman in her 40s in good health and CMV-seronegative. CDR3 sequence (DNA): TGTGCCAGCAGCTTACTCCCGCCACAGACTGAAGCTTTCTTT. It translates to CASSLLPPQTEAFF.